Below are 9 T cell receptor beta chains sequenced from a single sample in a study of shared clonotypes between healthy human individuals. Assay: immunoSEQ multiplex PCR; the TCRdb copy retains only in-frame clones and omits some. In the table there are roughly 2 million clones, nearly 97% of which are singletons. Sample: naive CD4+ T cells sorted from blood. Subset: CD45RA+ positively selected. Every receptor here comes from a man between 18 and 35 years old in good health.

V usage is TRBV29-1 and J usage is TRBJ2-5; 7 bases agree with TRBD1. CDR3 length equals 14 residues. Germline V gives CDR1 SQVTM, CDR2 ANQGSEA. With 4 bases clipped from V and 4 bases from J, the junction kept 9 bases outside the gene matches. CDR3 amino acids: CSVVKQGRRETQYF. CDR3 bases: TGCAGCGTTGTCAAACAGGGGAGACGAGAGACCCAGTACTTC.

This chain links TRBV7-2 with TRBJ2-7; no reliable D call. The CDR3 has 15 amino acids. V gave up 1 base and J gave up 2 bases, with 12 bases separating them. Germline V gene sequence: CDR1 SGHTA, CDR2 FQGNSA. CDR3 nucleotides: TGTGCCAGCAGCTTAGGTTCTCTAGTGACCTACGAGCAGTACTTC. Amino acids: CASSLGSLVTYEQYF.

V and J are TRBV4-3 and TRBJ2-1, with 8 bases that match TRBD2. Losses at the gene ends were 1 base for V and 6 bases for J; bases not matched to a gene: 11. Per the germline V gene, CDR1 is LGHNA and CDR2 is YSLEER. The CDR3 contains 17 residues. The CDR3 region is CASSQAGAGVVGNEQFF. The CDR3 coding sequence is TGCGCCAGCAGCCAAGCGGGAGCGGGAGTGGTCGGCAATGAGCAGTTCTTC.

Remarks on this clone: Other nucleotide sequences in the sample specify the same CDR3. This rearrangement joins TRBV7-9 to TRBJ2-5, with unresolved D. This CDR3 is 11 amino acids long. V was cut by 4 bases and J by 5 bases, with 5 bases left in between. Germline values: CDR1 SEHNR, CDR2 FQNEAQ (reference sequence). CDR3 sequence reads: CASSSSETQYF. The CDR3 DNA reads TGTGCCAGCAGCTCCTCGGAGACCCAGTACTTC.

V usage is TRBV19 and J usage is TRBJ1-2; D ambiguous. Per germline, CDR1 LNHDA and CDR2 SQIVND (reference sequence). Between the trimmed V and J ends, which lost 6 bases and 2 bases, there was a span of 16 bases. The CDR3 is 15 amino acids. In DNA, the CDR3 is TGTGCCAGTAGATCTTCGGACGGGGAGAACTATGGCTACACCTTC. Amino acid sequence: CASRSSDGENYGYTF.

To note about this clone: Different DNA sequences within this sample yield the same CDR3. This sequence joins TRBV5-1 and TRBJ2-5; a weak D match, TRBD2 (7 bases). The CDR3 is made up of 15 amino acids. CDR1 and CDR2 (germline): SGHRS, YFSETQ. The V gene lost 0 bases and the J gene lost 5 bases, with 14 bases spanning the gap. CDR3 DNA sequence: TGCGCCAGCAGCTTGGGAGGGGGGGCCGGTGAGACCCAGTACTTC. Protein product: CASSLGGGAGETQYF.

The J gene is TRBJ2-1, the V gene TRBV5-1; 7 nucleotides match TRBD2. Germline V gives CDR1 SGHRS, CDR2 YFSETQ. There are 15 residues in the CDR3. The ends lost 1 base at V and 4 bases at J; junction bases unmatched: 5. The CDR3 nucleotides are TGCGCCAGCAGCTTGTTGGGAGGGCCGTACAATGAGCAGTTCTTC. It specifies CASSLLGGPYNEQFF.

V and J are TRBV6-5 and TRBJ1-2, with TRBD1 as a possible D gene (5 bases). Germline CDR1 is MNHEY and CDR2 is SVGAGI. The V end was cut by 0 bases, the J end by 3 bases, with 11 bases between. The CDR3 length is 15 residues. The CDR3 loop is CASSYSNQGYYGYTF. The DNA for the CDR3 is TGTGCCAGCAGTTACTCGAATCAGGGCTACTATGGCTACACCTTC.

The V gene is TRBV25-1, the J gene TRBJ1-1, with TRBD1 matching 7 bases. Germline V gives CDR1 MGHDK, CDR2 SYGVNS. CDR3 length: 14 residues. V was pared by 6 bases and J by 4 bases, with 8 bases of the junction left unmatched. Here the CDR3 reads CASRETGIGTEAFF. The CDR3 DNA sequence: TGTGCCAGCAGAGAGACAGGGATCGGCACTGAAGCTTTCTTT.